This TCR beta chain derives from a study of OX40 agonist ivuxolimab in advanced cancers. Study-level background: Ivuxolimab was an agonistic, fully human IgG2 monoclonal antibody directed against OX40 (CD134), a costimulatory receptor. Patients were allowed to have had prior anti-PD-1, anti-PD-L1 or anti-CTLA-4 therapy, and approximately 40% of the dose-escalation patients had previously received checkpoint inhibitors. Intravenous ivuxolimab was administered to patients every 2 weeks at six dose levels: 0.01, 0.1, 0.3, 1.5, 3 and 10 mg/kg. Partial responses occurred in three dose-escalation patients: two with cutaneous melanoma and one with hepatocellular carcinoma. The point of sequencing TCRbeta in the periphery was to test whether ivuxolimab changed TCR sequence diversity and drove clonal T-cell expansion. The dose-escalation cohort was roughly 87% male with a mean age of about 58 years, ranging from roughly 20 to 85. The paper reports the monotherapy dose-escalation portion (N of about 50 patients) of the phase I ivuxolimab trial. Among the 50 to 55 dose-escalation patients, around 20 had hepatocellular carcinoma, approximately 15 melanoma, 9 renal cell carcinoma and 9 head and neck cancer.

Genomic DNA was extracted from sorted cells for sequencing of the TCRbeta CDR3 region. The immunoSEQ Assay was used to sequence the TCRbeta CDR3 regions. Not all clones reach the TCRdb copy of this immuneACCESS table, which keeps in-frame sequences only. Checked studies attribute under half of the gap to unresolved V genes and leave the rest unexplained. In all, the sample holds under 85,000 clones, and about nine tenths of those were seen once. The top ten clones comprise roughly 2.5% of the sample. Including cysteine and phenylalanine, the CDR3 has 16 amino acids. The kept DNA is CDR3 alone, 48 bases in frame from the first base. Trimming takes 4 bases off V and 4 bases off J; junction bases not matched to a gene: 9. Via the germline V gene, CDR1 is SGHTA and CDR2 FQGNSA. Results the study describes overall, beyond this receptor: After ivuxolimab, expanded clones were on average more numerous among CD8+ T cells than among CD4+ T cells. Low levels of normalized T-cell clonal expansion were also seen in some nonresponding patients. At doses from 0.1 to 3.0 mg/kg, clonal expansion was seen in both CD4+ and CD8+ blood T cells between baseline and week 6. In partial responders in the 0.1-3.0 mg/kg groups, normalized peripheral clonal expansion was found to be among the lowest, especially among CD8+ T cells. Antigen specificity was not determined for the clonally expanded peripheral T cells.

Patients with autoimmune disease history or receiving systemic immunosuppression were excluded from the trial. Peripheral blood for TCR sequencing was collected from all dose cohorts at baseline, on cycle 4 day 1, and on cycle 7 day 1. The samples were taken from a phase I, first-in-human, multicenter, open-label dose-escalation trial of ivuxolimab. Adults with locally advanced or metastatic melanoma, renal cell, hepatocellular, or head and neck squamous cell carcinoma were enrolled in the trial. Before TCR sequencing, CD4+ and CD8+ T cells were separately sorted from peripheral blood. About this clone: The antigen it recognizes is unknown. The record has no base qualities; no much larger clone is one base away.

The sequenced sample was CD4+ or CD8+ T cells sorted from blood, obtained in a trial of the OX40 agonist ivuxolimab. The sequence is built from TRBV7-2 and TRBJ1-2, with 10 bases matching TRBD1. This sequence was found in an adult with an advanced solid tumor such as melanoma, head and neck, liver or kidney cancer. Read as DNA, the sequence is TGTGCCAGCAGCTCATACTCGGGACAGGGGCCCTATGGCTACACCTTC. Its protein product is CASSSYSGQGPYGYTF.